This T cell receptor (beta chain) was identified in a study of ipilimumab plus nivolumab after autologous stem cell transplantation. Looking at the study overall: Patients received a median of about five ipilimumab and 8 or 9 nivolumab doses.

V was shortened by 5 bases and J by 0 bases, with 19 bases between the two germline ends. Germline V gene sequence: CDR1 SEHNR, CDR2 FQNEAQ (reference sequence). The CDR3 runs to 18 residues. Profiling relied on immunoSEQ multiplex PCR, and the TCRdb table lists in-frame clones only, not all of them. Seen here are approximately 12,000 clones, under 80% observed once, and the top ten hold around 10%. This clonotype originated in a male donor with multiple myeloma. This sequence joins TRBV7-9 and TRBJ1-4; D remains unclear. The starting material was PBMCs, obtained in a trial of ipilimumab plus nivolumab as post-transplant consolidation. The CDR3 loop reads CASSIRVTASPTNEKLFF. The DNA for the CDR3 is TGTGCCAGCAGCATTCGCGTCACTGCCTCCCCAACTAATGAAAAACTGTTTTTT.